Listed here are 27 T cell receptor beta chains from one sample, sequenced in a study of vaccination effects on CD4 cells after COVID-19. Before any sequencing was done, the ViraFEST assay used viral peptide pools to expand antigen-specific CD4+ T cells. CD4+ T cells were isolated after 10 days of culture. Confirmation by PCR established that the person had SARS-CoV-2 infection between March and December 2020. TCRdb keeps only in-frame clones here, not all; method: immunoSEQ multiplex PCR. The sample yields roughly 25,000 clones, about four fifths seen once. No antigen is known for these receptors. The sample here was CD4+ T cells from PBMCs cultured with HCoV-NL63 spike peptides, taken before COVID-19 vaccination. The receptors derive from a human donor who had a prior SARS-CoV-2 infection.

CDR3 protein: CASSFERRGNSYEQYF. The CDR3 DNA sequence: TGTGCCAGCAGTTTTGAGCGCAGGGGGAATTCCTACGAGCAGTACTTC. V is TRBV28 and J is TRBJ2-7; 7 bases line up with TRBD1. V shed 3 bases and J 1 base; nucleotides not matched to a gene: 9. Germline V CDR1 and CDR2: MDHEN, SYDVKM. The CDR3 has 16 amino acids.

This clone was observed a few times. This chain joins TRBV14 and TRBJ1-2, with D possibly being TRBD1 (5 bases). The germline V gene has CDR1 SGHDN and CDR2 FVKESK. This CDR3 has 16 amino acids. V lost 0 bases to trimming and J lost 3 bases, with 14 bases between them. In DNA, the CDR3 is TGTGCCAGCAGCCAAGATTGGGCAGGGCACGACTATGGCTACACCTTC. Amino acid sequence: CASSQDWAGHDYGYTF.

The V gene is TRBV4-1, the J gene TRBJ1-3; D unclear. Germline V gene lookup returns CDR1 MGHRA and CDR2 YSYEKL. This CDR3 spans 14 amino acids. V lost 2 bases, J lost 7 bases, and 12 bases lay in between. The CDR3 DNA reads as TGCGCCAGCAGCCAAATTGGTAGTGGGAACACCATATATTTT. The encoded protein is CASSQIGSGNTIYF.

This sequence joins TRBV4-2 and TRBJ1-5, with 7 bases fitting TRBD1. V trimming: 3 bases; J trimming: 0 bases; junction bases outside the gene matches: 5. The CDR3 is 16 amino acids. The germline CDR1 and CDR2 sequences are LGHNA and YNFKEQ. The CDR3 spells CASSQGTANSNQPQHF. CDR3 coding DNA: TGTGCCAGCAGCCAGGGGACAGCTAATAGCAATCAGCCCCAGCATTTT.

The V gene is TRBV2, the J gene TRBJ2-2; TRBD1 is a possible D gene (6 bases). This CDR3 contains 12 residues. From germline, CDR1 is SNHLY and CDR2 FYNNEI. V lost 3 bases to trimming and J lost 13 bases, with 12 bases between them. CDR3 region: CASSDGGRWLFF. CDR3 coding DNA: TGTGCCAGCAGTGATGGGGGCAGGTGGCTGTTTTTT. The complete variable domain, with remaining parts taken from reference TRBV2 and TRBJ2-2, reads EPEVTQTPSHQVTQMGQEVILRCVPISNHLYFYWYRQILGQKVEFLVSFYNNEISEKSEIFDDQFSVERPDGSNFTLKIRSTKLEDSAMYFCASSDGGRWLFFGEGSRLTVL.

The chain employs TRBV11-2 and TRBJ2-3; maybe TRBD2 (5 bases). The V and J ends lost 6 bases and 4 bases respectively, with 8 bases between them. Germline V gene sequence: CDR1 SGHAT, CDR2 FQNNGV. The CDR3 is 12 amino acids. The CDR3: CASSQRADTQYF. The CDR3 DNA follows: TGTGCCAGCAGTCAGAGGGCAGATACGCAGTATTTT.

This chain connects TRBV6-5 to TRBJ2-5; no firm D call. Trimming shortened V by 5 bases and J by 6 bases, and 16 bases separated the two germline ends. This CDR3 is built from 14 residues. Germline V gene sequence: CDR1 MNHEY, CDR2 SVGAGI. The CDR3 loop reads CASSPGPLLKTQYF. The CDR3 nucleotides are TGTGCCAGCAGTCCTGGACCGCTGCTGAAGACCCAGTACTTC.

This clone was counted only a few times. The rearrangement joins TRBV10-3 to TRBJ2-1; D gene uncertain. CDR1 and CDR2 from the germline V gene are ENHRY and SYGVKD. V gave up 2 bases and J gave up 6 bases, with 14 bases separating them. CDR3 size: 15 residues. The CDR3 protein is CAISEASTRPNEQFF. The CDR3 DNA reads as TGTGCCATCAGTGAGGCGAGTACCCGCCCCAATGAGCAGTTCTTC.

J is TRBJ2-1 and V is TRBV5-1; the D call may be TRBD1 or TRBD2 (5 bases each). The CDR3 length is 17 residues. Trimming stripped 4 bases from V and 5 bases from J, with 22 bases between. Looked up from germline, CDR1 is SGHRS and CDR2 is YFSETQ. The DNA for the CDR3 is TGCGCCAGCAGCCCCGAGGGTTGGGGGAGTCCGAACAATGAGCAGTTCTTC. This translates into CASSPEGWGSPNNEQFF.

This chain connects TRBV27 to TRBJ1-2; D is possibly TRBD1 (6 bases). This CDR3 is built from 14 residues. Germline V CDR1 and CDR2: MNHEY, SMNVEV (reference sequence). The germline V and J ends were trimmed by 8 bases and 0 bases, with 13 bases remaining between them. The CDR3 coding sequence is TGTGCCAGCTCTCGGACAGCCTCTAACTATGGCTACACCTTC. Its translation: CASSRTASNYGYTF.

This clone has just a few counts. The gene calls are TRBV7-9 and TRBJ2-7; 8 bases fit TRBD2. The CDR3 has 13 residues. Germline CDR1 and CDR2: SEHNR and FQNEAQ (reference sequence). The junction had 4 bases not matched to a gene; V was cut back by 3 bases and J by 6 bases. Written as DNA, the CDR3 is TGTGCCAGCAGCTTTGCGGGAGGTCGCGAGCAGTACTTC. Translating it yields CASSFAGGREQYF.

The chain has TRBV28 and TRBJ2-1, with a possible D match to TRBD1 (5 bases). Germline CDR1 and CDR2: MDHEN and SYDVKM. This CDR3 region has 13 residues. The V end lost 1 base, the J end lost 6 bases, and 7 bases lay between the germline ends. The DNA for the CDR3 is TGTGCCAGCAGTTTATTTGGGGCCAATGAGCAGTTCTTC. Translating it yields CASSLFGANEQFF.

This chain links TRBV27 with TRBJ2-6; the D is unclear. Germline CDR1 and CDR2: MNHEY and SMNVEV (reference sequence). The CDR3 contains 16 residues. V shed 6 bases and J shed 0 bases, with 12 bases lying between them. The CDR3 DNA follows: TGTGCCAGCAGGGCAGCAATTTACTCTGGGGCCAACGTCCTGACTTTC. Its translation: CASRAAIYSGANVLTF.

This chain joins TRBV7-2 and TRBJ2-5; 11 bases line up with TRBD2. V lost 5 bases, J lost 2 bases, and 7 bases stayed unmatched. The CDR3 is 16 amino acids. The V gene's germline CDR1 is SGHTA and CDR2 FQGNSA. In nucleotides, the CDR3 is TGTGCCAGCAGCCTACCGACTAGCGGGGAACAAGAGACCCAGTACTTC. It is translated as CASSLPTSGEQETQYF.

The chain uses TRBV7-9 and TRBJ2-7; 8 bases are shared with TRBD2. CDR1 is SEHNR, CDR2 FQNEAQ, per germline (reference sequence). The CDR3 is made up of 15 amino acids. Trimming removed 3 bases from V and 1 base from J; junction bases left unmatched: 5. CDR3: CASSFISGTSYEQYF. The CDR3 DNA reads as TGTGCCAGCAGCTTTATTAGCGGGACGTCCTACGAGCAGTACTTC.

The V and J genes are TRBV2 and TRBJ2-7; D is ambiguous. V was trimmed by 6 bases and J by 4 bases, leaving 10 bases between them. Per the germline V gene, CDR1 is SNHLY and CDR2 is FYNNEI. CDR3 length: 12 residues. Written as DNA, the CDR3 is TGTGCCAGCAGGCCCAACCTGTACGAGCAGTACTTC. As protein: CASRPNLYEQYF.

This clone is a singleton in its sample. The V call is TRBV12-5, the J call TRBJ2-1; no clear D gene. CDR3 length: 14 residues. Germline loops: CDR1 LGHNT, CDR2 FRNRAP. Trimming removed 4 bases from V and 13 bases from J, with 20 bases in between. The CDR3 DNA reads TGTGCTAGTGGTTCCTCCGGCGGCGAGCAATTTCAGTTCTTC. As protein: CASGSSGGEQFQFF.

This clone showed up just a few times. The chain joins TRBV4-1 to TRBJ2-1, with D possibly matching TRBD1 (6 bases). Per germline, CDR1 MGHRA and CDR2 YSYEKL. This CDR3 region has 15 residues. Deletions cut 0 bases from V and 10 bases from J, with 16 bases between. The CDR3 DNA is TGCGCCAGCAGCCAAGAGGCAACAGGGTTTGGAGAGCAGTTCTTC. Translated, it gives CASSQEATGFGEQFF.

The rearrangement joins TRBV7-9 to TRBJ1-5; D might be TRBD1 (5 bases). The V gene's germline CDR1 is SEHNR and CDR2 FQNEAQ (reference sequence). V gave up 6 bases and J gave up 2 bases, with 14 bases separating them. CDR3 length equals 15 residues. DNA for the CDR3: TGTGCCAGCAGTCAATTGGGGGGAGGCAATCAGCCCCAGCATTTT. This gives the protein CASSQLGGGNQPQHF.

This sequence joins TRBV4-2 and TRBJ2-5; 9 nucleotides agree with TRBD1. CDR1 LGHNA and CDR2 YNFKEQ come from the germline V gene. The V gene end was trimmed by 6 bases and the J gene end by 5 bases; junction bases not matched to a gene: 10. The CDR3 covers 15 residues. This CDR3 is CASRDTGGVTETQYF. The DNA for the CDR3 is TGTGCCAGCAGGGATACAGGGGGCGTAACGGAGACCCAGTACTTC.

The chain combines TRBV5-1 with TRBJ1-6, with TRBD1 matching 8 bases. This CDR3 spans 18 amino acids. Germline lookup yields CDR1 SGHRS and CDR2 YFSETQ. The V and J ends lost 4 bases and 0 bases, in that order; junction bases with no gene match: 9. CDR3 sequence (DNA): TGCGCCAGCAGCCATGCCGGGACAGGAAACTCCTATAATTCACCCCTCCACTTT. It codes for CASSHAGTGNSYNSPLHF.

The chain recombines TRBV29-1 with TRBJ2-1; no clear D. The CDR3 has 14 amino acids. The germline V and J ends were trimmed by 4 bases and 2 bases, with 12 bases remaining between them. CDR1 and CDR2 (germline): SQVTM, ANQGSEA. CDR3 nucleotides: TGCAGCGTTGTCCAGACCATCACCTACAATGAGCAGTTCTTC. Its translation is CSVVQTITYNEQFF.

This CDR3 reads CAISETYNTGELFF. CDR3 DNA: TGTGCCATCAGTGAGACTTACAACACCGGGGAGCTGTTTTTT. The V gene is TRBV10-3, the J gene TRBJ2-2; D remains ambiguous. The V gene lost 2 bases and the J gene lost 2 bases, with 6 bases spanning the gap. There are 14 residues in the CDR3. Germline lookup yields CDR1 ENHRY and CDR2 SYGVKD.

This clone appeared a few times. The chain uses TRBV3-1 (or the pseudogene TRBV3-2) and TRBJ1-5; 10 bases line up with TRBD1. This CDR3 has 17 residues. Germline CDR1 and CDR2: LGHDT and YNNKEL (reference sequence). J was trimmed by 7 bases and V by 1 base; bases with no gene match: 10. The CDR3 DNA is TGTGCCAGCAGCCAAGGGCCCGGGACAGGGGACTGGCAGCCCCAGCATTTT. Its protein product is CASSQGPGTGDWQPQHF.

This chain connects TRBV7-9 to TRBJ2-7; D possibly corresponds to TRBD2 (7 bases). Germline CDR1 SEHNR, CDR2 FQNEAQ (reference sequence). CDR3 size: 14 residues. Trimming cost V 1 base and J 3 bases, with 10 bases left between them. Written as DNA, the CDR3 is TGTGCCAGCAGCTTAGGGGGGGGCAGCTACGAGCAGTACTTC. Amino acid sequence: CASSLGGGSYEQYF.

In DNA form, the CDR3 reads TGTGCTAGTGCCTTCGGACTAGCGGCTGGGGATGAGCAGTTCTTC. This codes for CASAFGLAAGDEQFF. The chain employs TRBV12-5 and TRBJ2-1; TRBD2 agrees at 10 bases. Germline lookup yields CDR1 LGHNT and CDR2 FRNRAP. The CDR3 sequence is 15 residues long. V lost 7 bases and J lost 8; bases outside the gene matches: 11.

V gene TRBV6-4 combines with J gene TRBJ1-4, with D possibly TRBD1 on 5 matching bases. The CDR3 totals 14 residues. Trimming cost V 6 bases and J 5 bases, with 13 bases left between them. Germline CDR1 reads MRHNA; CDR2 reads SNTAGT. CDR3 amino acids: CASRVPRDNEKLFF. The CDR3 DNA reads TGTGCCAGCAGGGTTCCGCGGGACAATGAAAAACTGTTTTTT.